This T cell receptor (beta chain) was obtained from a study of blood T cell repertoires in COVID-19 (dated by TCRdb to about 2020). Regarding the research as a whole: Samples covering the acute and convalescent phases of COVID-19 were provided by collaborators in the United States, Italy and Spain. The material from the prospective study consisted of cDNA or gDNA derived from T cells, B-cell-depleted T cells, or PBMCs. Deeply sampled blood TCRbeta repertoires from subjects exposed to, actively infected with, or recovered from COVID-19 were included in the dataset. The repertoires were released in a freely available public database meant as a resource for research on the immune response to SARS-CoV-2. The samples were drawn from two sources: the first 160 participants of the ongoing ImmuneRACE study, and 1,000 to 1,500 subjects contributed by 6 global collaborators. Sample metadata almost always included a de-identified subject ID, COVID-19 status, age in years and sex. Where available, HLA class I and class II types were taken from metadata supplied by the sample provider and were not determined by assay-based typing.

TCRbeta CDR3 regions were amplified from genomic DNA by means of the immunoSEQ Assay, a bias-controlled multiplex PCR. For the original study's pipeline: The number of nucleated cells in each sample was estimated from the amplification of reference gene primers within the assay. Sequence reads were collapsed and filtered to measure the absolute abundance of every unique TCRbeta CDR3 rearrangement. Productive Simpson clonality was computed per sample as the square root of Simpson's diversity index over productive rearrangements. TCRdb provides this immuneACCESS table in a form limited to in-frame rearrangements. Some clones are lacking; in checked studies, under half of them reflect an unresolved V gene, and why the rest are absent is not known. The D gene and trimming were derived from the DNA, and the V and J assignments and clone size from that table. The sample table shows approximately 230,000 clones, and 85% to 90% are seen once. The ten top clones hold 3.5% to 5% of the sample.

Beyond this particular receptor, the publication reports: How much clinical and demographic metadata was included differed by source and by participant, and the metadata was provided uncurated.

Including cysteine and phenylalanine, the CDR3 has 15 amino acids. CDR3 DNA only is kept here, 45 bases in frame from base 1. Looking up the germline V gene yields CDR1 KGHSH and CDR2 LQKENI. V has 4 bases trimmed and J has 4 bases trimmed; junction bases matching no gene number 8. On this clone itself: Its antigen has not been determined. No much larger clone exists at a distance of one base, and base qualities are not known.

Participants in the prospective study were aged roughly 18 to 89 years, lived in some 24 United States geographic areas, and enrolled through a virtual design. In the prospective study, participants were assigned to cohorts based on the clinical history participants reported in a screening survey and a study questionnaire. Recovered participants in ImmuneRACE Cohort 3 were defined as having two consecutive negative NP/OP PCR tests, clearance from a healthcare professional, or resolution of symptoms. Mobile phlebotomists in the prospective study collected whole blood, serum and a nasopharyngeal or oropharyngeal swab from every participant. Prospective study participants could optionally give additional blood draws and questionnaires over an approximately 2-month period. Before DNA extraction, blood samples from the prospective study were shipped at room temperature or frozen.

The chain is assembled from TRBV18 and TRBJ1-2; 8 bases in the junction line up with TRBD1. This receptor was taken from a woman younger than 45 who had recovered from COVID-19. The sample was PBMCs or T cells enriched from blood (not recorded which). The CDR3 here reads CASSLKTGTGYGYTF. Read as DNA, the sequence is TGTGCCAGCTCACTCAAGACAGGGACAGGCTATGGCTACACCTTC.